This section outlines one T cell receptor (beta chain) sequence together with its context. The input for sorted-subset replicate PCRs was about 200 ng DNA, 25,000 to 35,000 T cell genomes. Measured with immunoSEQ multiplex PCR; TCRdb has only the in-frame clones, and not every one. The sample comprises 2.5 million or so clones, more than 90% of which are singletons, and around 0.15% rests with the top ten. A split of CD4+ cells into CD45RA+ naive and CD45RA-negative memory subsets was performed. The data are from a study of shared clonotypes between healthy human individuals. The length of the CDR3 is 16 residues. The germline gives CDR1 KGHSH, CDR2 LQKENI. With 3 bases clipped from V and 4 bases from J, the junction kept 10 bases outside the gene matches.

The TCR sequence derives from a man aged 18-30 years in good health. The V gene is TRBV18, the J gene TRBJ2-3; TRBD1 matches at 7 bases. The sequencing sample was made of naive CD4+ T cells sorted from blood. Subset of the sample: CD45RA+ positively selected. DNA for the CDR3: TGTGCCAGCTCACCCCGACAGGGTATCGGGGCAGATACGCAGTATTTT. Protein: CASSPRQGIGADTQYF. Using reference TRBV18 and TRBJ2-3 for the parts outside the CDR3, the full variable domain is NAGVMQNPRHLVRRRGQEARLRCSPMKGHSHVYWYRQLPEEGLKFMVYLQKENIIDESGMPKERFSAEFPKEGPSILRIQQVVRGDSAAYFCASSPRQGIGADTQYFGPGTRLTVL.